This T cell receptor beta chain was found in a study of T-cell memory formation after mild COVID-19. In the study overall: Across donors, TCR clusters were largely donor specific. Study outcomes and limitations: Contracting CD4+ clones sat mainly in CM and EM; CD8+ in EMRA. Contracting clones from day 15 to 85 had balanced CD4/CD8; later expanders favoured CD4+.

Points on this clonotype: Antigen specificity is unknown.

The CDR3 consists of 14 residues. Germline lookup yields CDR1 LNHDA and CDR2 SQIVND (reference sequence). V gave up 3 bases and J gave up 8 bases, with 16 bases separating them. TCRdb itself ran the 5' RACE reads through MiXCR, one entry per CDR3 protein. The sample carries some 600,000 distinct CDR3 sequences, roughly 17% recorded once. The genes are TRBV19 and TRBJ1-2; D may be TRBD1 (5 bases). This sequence originates from an adult woman who had mild COVID-19 (a few samples of this study predate the infection). Cell type and time point are not known. Sequenced material: PBMCs or a T cell subset sorted from them (not recorded which). The CDR3: CASSIWTSRLGYTF. The DNA for the CDR3 is TGTGCCAGTAGTATCTGGACATCGAGGTTGGGCTACACCTTC. Full variable domain (missing parts from reference TRBV19 and TRBJ1-2): DGGITQSPKYLFRKEGQNVTLSCEQNLNHDAMYWYRQDPGQGLRLIYYSQIVNDFQKGDIAEGYSVSREKKESFPLTVTSAQKNPTAFYLCASSIWTSRLGYTFGSGTRLTVV.